This TCR beta chain was observed in a study of T-cell memory formation after mild COVID-19. Background on the study: Clusters of TCRs were largely donor specific.

Points on this clonotype: Its antigen is currently unknown.

General study findings and limits: Certain responding clones were present in pre-infection memory, suggesting participation of cross-reactive memory. Researchers could not confirm that second-wave clones peaking on day 37 targeted SARS-CoV-2. Researchers report contracting CD4+ clones mostly in CM and EM, with CD8+ clones in EMRA.

MiXCR, run by TCRdb on the 5' RACE reads, gives a single entry per CDR3 protein. Found here are 350,000 or so distinct CDR3 sequences, 20% to 25% of them singletons; the top ten hold roughly 23%. Germline trimming cut 8 bases from V and 4 bases from J; bases unmatched to any gene: 9. The CDR3 covers 14 residues. Germline CDR1 is WSHSY and CDR2 is SAAADI. Sequencing input: PBMCs or a T cell subset sorted from them (not recorded which). The V call is TRBV10-2, the J call TRBJ2-5; 8 nucleotides line up with TRBD2. The origin of this receptor is a man between 18 and 29 years old who had mild COVID-19 (a few samples of this study predate the infection). Cell type and time point are not known. The CDR3 here is CASSGTREGETQYF. The CDR3 DNA is TGCGCCAGCTCCGGGACTCGGGAGGGAGAGACCCAGTACTTC.